This section outlines one T cell receptor (beta chain) sequence together with its context. As yet, its antigen is unknown. This entry is derived from a study of T-cell reconstitution after alpha-beta-depleted transplantation in children. The study, taken as a whole, reports: Alpha-beta T cells about two months after transplant reportedly derived from several hundred expanded graft clones.

Molecular barcoding with unique molecular identifiers was used for the TCRbeta library. MiXCR, applied by TCRdb to the PCR reads, yields one record per CDR3 protein. The profile shows about 31,000 distinct CDR3 sequences, under 6.5% of them singletons. This clonotype was sampled from a child less than two years old who had a stem cell transplant for acute myeloid leukemia, so the T cells may come from the graft donor. The specimen was peripheral blood, collected 60 days after TCRalphabeta/CD19-depleted stem cell transplant.

For the CDR3, the DNA is TGTGCCAGCAGCCTTGGACAGGGGACTGCTTCACCCCTCCACTTT. Translation: CASSLGQGTASPLHF. This chain links TRBV7-2 with TRBJ1-6, with 9 bases matching TRBD1. J lost 9 bases, V lost 5 bases, and 8 bases had no gene match. The V gene's germline CDR1 is SGHTA and CDR2 FQGNSA. This CDR3 comprises 15 residues.